The rows below give T cell receptor beta chains drawn from one sample of a study of blood T cells in healthy people across ages. TCRdb analysed the 5' RACE reads with MiXCR anew, one entry per CDR3 protein. The table records approximately 770,000 distinct CDR3 sequences, more than 45% of them present only once. Specimen: blood. These TCRs come from a young man in good health. Both conserved end residues are part of each CDR3. Fields, in order: J gene, clone size, D gene, V gene, CDR3 protein, CDR3 DNA. D genes are given only for firm matches. Clone size appears in some rows only: once, few, many, or a class for an expanded clone.

j_call: TRBJ1-2
clone_size: -
d_call: TRBD1
v_call: TRBV7-6
cdr3_aa: CASGTGEAYGYTF
cdr3_nt: TGTGCCAGTGGGACAGGGGAAGCCTATGGCTACACCTTC

j_call: TRBJ2-3
clone_size: once
d_call: -
v_call: TRBV28
cdr3_aa: CASSFVGSGTDTQYF
cdr3_nt: TGTGCCAGCAGTTTTGTGGGAAGCGGCACAGATACGCAGTATTTT

j_call: TRBJ2-1
clone_size: -
d_call: -
v_call: TRBV6-5
cdr3_aa: CASRKRGTYNEQFF
cdr3_nt: TGTGCCAGCAGAAAACGGGGGACATACAATGAGCAGTTCTTC

j_call: TRBJ2-3
clone_size: -
d_call: -
v_call: TRBV12-3/TRBV12-4
cdr3_aa: CASSLRWADTQYF
cdr3_nt: TGTGCCAGCAGTTTAAGGTGGGCAGATACGCAGTATTTT

j_call: TRBJ2-1
clone_size: few
d_call: -
v_call: TRBV3-1
cdr3_aa: CACSGLLSSYNEQFF
cdr3_nt: TGTGCCTGTTCGGGACTCCTCAGCTCCTACAATGAGCAGTTCTTC

j_call: TRBJ2-1
clone_size: -
d_call: TRBD2
v_call: TRBV29-1
cdr3_aa: CSAGLAVFNEQFF
cdr3_nt: TGCAGCGCTGGACTAGCGGTGTTCAATGAGCAGTTCTTC

j_call: TRBJ1-1
clone_size: -
d_call: -
v_call: TRBV20-1
cdr3_aa: CSAAQRNTEAFF
cdr3_nt: TGCAGTGCTGCACAGAGGAACACTGAAGCTTTCTTT

j_call: TRBJ2-7
clone_size: few
d_call: TRBD2
v_call: TRBV7-2
cdr3_aa: CASSTTLAGGAYEQYF
cdr3_nt: TGTGCCAGCAGCACGACCCTAGCGGGAGGAGCCTACGAGCAGTACTTC

j_call: TRBJ1-2
clone_size: -
d_call: -
v_call: TRBV7-2
cdr3_aa: CASSSTRALYGYTF
cdr3_nt: TGTGCCAGCAGCTCCACCCGGGCCCTTTATGGCTACACCTTC

j_call: TRBJ2-7
clone_size: few
d_call: -
v_call: TRBV20-1
cdr3_aa: CSAKNYLAGLQAYEQYF
cdr3_nt: TGCAGTGCTAAAAACTACCTAGCAGGGTTACAGGCTTACGAGCAGTACTTC

j_call: TRBJ2-5
clone_size: -
d_call: TRBD2
v_call: TRBV20-1
cdr3_aa: CSARDGRVETQYF
cdr3_nt: TGCAGTGCTAGAGATGGGAGGGTCGAGACCCAGTACTTC

j_call: TRBJ1-6
clone_size: -
d_call: -
v_call: TRBV6-5
cdr3_aa: CASRFQGYNSPLHF
cdr3_nt: TGTGCCAGCAGATTCCAGGGGTATAATTCACCCCTCCACTTT

j_call: TRBJ1-2
clone_size: once
d_call: -
v_call: TRBV12-3/TRBV12-4
cdr3_aa: CASTEGGFGGYTF
cdr3_nt: TGTGCCAGCACCGAAGGGGGGTTTGGGGGCTACACCTTC

j_call: TRBJ2-3
clone_size: -
d_call: -
v_call: TRBV9
cdr3_aa: CASSVPGPSSTDTQYF
cdr3_nt: TGCGCCAGCAGCGTCCCCGGACCTTCTAGCACAGATACGCAGTATTTT

j_call: TRBJ1-2
clone_size: -
d_call: -
v_call: TRBV7-9
cdr3_aa: CASSSAGKGTMDGYTF
cdr3_nt: TGTGCCAGCAGCTCGGCGGGGAAGGGTACGATGGATGGCTACACCTTC

j_call: TRBJ1-5
clone_size: -
d_call: TRBD1
v_call: TRBV20-1
cdr3_aa: CSALGGQGFNQPQHF
cdr3_nt: TGCAGTGCTCTAGGAGGACAGGGGTTCAATCAGCCCCAGCATTTT

j_call: TRBJ2-1
clone_size: few
d_call: -
v_call: TRBV29-1
cdr3_aa: CSVEGSANEQFF
cdr3_nt: TGCAGCGTTGAAGGGTCGGCCAATGAGCAGTTCTTC

j_call: TRBJ2-5
clone_size: -
d_call: TRBD2
v_call: TRBV4-3
cdr3_aa: CASSQDFGGALGETQYF
cdr3_nt: TGCGCCAGCAGCCAAGATTTCGGGGGGGCCCTCGGGGAGACCCAGTACTTC

j_call: TRBJ1-4
clone_size: -
d_call: -
v_call: TRBV7-2
cdr3_aa: CASSQGLNNEKLFF
cdr3_nt: TGTGCCAGCAGCCAGGGACTTAATAATGAAAAACTGTTTTTT

j_call: TRBJ1-2
clone_size: once
d_call: -
v_call: TRBV20-1
cdr3_aa: CSAIQVYGYTF
cdr3_nt: TGCAGTGCTATACAGGTCTATGGCTACACCTTC

j_call: TRBJ2-1
clone_size: -
d_call: TRBD2
v_call: TRBV20-1
cdr3_aa: CSALPGLAGLDEQFF
cdr3_nt: TGCAGTGCTTTACCGGGACTAGCGGGGCTCGATGAGCAGTTCTTC

j_call: TRBJ1-2
clone_size: -
d_call: TRBD1
v_call: TRBV7-9
cdr3_aa: CASSWTGPNYGYTF
cdr3_nt: TGTGCCAGCAGCTGGACAGGTCCCAACTATGGCTACACCTTC

j_call: TRBJ2-4
clone_size: -
d_call: -
v_call: TRBV6-2/TRBV6-3
cdr3_aa: CASNGPLREQYF
cdr3_nt: TGTGCCAGCAACGGCCCTCTACGGGAGCAGTACTTC

j_call: TRBJ2-7
clone_size: -
d_call: -
v_call: TRBV20-1
cdr3_aa: CSAHKPGLGSYEQYF
cdr3_nt: TGCAGTGCTCACAAACCGGGCCTGGGATCCTACGAGCAGTACTTC

j_call: TRBJ2-1
clone_size: many
d_call: -
v_call: TRBV10-1
cdr3_aa: CASSEGWGNEQFF
cdr3_nt: TGCGCCAGCAGCGAGGGGTGGGGAAATGAGCAGTTCTTC

j_call: TRBJ1-1
clone_size: few
d_call: TRBD1
v_call: TRBV27
cdr3_aa: CASSTTVTGEAFF
cdr3_nt: TGTGCCAGCAGTACTACGGTGACAGGGGAAGCTTTCTTT

j_call: TRBJ1-2
clone_size: once
d_call: TRBD1
v_call: TRBV10-2
cdr3_aa: CASSGTALLSGDGYTF
cdr3_nt: TGCGCCAGCAGCGGGACAGCCCTCCTATCTGGGGATGGCTACACCTTC

j_call: TRBJ1-1
clone_size: once
d_call: -
v_call: TRBV20-1
cdr3_aa: CSARRRNTEAFF
cdr3_nt: TGCAGTGCTAGGAGGAGGAACACTGAAGCTTTCTTT

j_call: TRBJ1-2
clone_size: -
d_call: -
v_call: TRBV5-1
cdr3_aa: CASSGGDTTIGGYTF
cdr3_nt: TGCGCCAGCAGCGGTGGGGACACTACCATCGGTGGCTACACCTTC

j_call: TRBJ2-1
clone_size: few
d_call: TRBD1
v_call: TRBV5-1
cdr3_aa: CASRRYGDRGNNEQFF
cdr3_nt: TGCGCCAGCCGCCGTTATGGGGACAGGGGAAACAATGAGCAGTTCTTC

j_call: TRBJ2-7
clone_size: -
d_call: -
v_call: TRBV20-1
cdr3_aa: CSAGRTLVDEQYF
cdr3_nt: TGCAGTGCTGGCCGGACACTGGTCGACGAGCAGTACTTC

j_call: TRBJ2-3
clone_size: many
d_call: TRBD2
v_call: TRBV20-1
cdr3_aa: CSAIRLAGWTDTQYF
cdr3_nt: TGCAGTGCTATTCGACTAGCGGGTTGGACAGATACGCAGTATTTT

j_call: TRBJ1-5
clone_size: -
d_call: -
v_call: TRBV12-3/TRBV12-4
cdr3_aa: CASSTQEIRHQPQHF
cdr3_nt: TGTGCCAGCAGTACACAGGAGATCCGGCATCAGCCCCAGCATTTT

j_call: TRBJ2-4
clone_size: -
d_call: -
v_call: TRBV20-1
cdr3_aa: CSARTTGFKNIQYF
cdr3_nt: TGCAGTGCCAGAACGACAGGATTCAAAAACATTCAGTACTTC

j_call: TRBJ2-5
clone_size: -
d_call: TRBD2
v_call: TRBV27
cdr3_aa: CASSKRAGEETQYF
cdr3_nt: TGTGCCAGCAGCAAACGAGCGGGGGAAGAGACCCAGTACTTC

j_call: TRBJ2-7
clone_size: -
d_call: TRBD1
v_call: TRBV5-1
cdr3_aa: CASSTTDGTGRLLKSYEQYF
cdr3_nt: TGCGCCAGCAGCACCACGGACGGGACAGGCAGGCTATTAAAATCCTACGAGCAGTACTTC

j_call: TRBJ2-3
clone_size: -
d_call: -
v_call: TRBV7-6
cdr3_aa: CASSFEGGSTYTQYF
cdr3_nt: TGTGCCAGCAGCTTTGAGGGGGGCAGCACTTATACGCAGTATTTT

j_call: TRBJ2-3
clone_size: few
d_call: TRBD2
v_call: TRBV27
cdr3_aa: CASSPAGGPDTQYF
cdr3_nt: TGTGCCAGCAGTCCAGCGGGAGGGCCAGATACGCAGTATTTT

j_call: TRBJ2-7
clone_size: few
d_call: -
v_call: TRBV9
cdr3_aa: CASSAAGYEQYF
cdr3_nt: TGTGCCAGCAGCGCCGCAGGGTACGAGCAGTACTTC

j_call: TRBJ1-2
clone_size: -
d_call: TRBD1
v_call: TRBV4-3
cdr3_aa: CASSQNPGQGSDGYTF
cdr3_nt: TGCGCCAGCAGCCAGAACCCGGGACAGGGTTCAGATGGCTACACCTTC

j_call: TRBJ1-1
clone_size: -
d_call: -
v_call: TRBV4-2
cdr3_aa: CASSQEFGNTEAFF
cdr3_nt: TGTGCCAGCAGCCAAGAATTCGGGAACACTGAAGCTTTCTTT

j_call: TRBJ2-3
clone_size: -
d_call: -
v_call: TRBV6-5
cdr3_aa: CASSYSPPTRWGTDTQYF
cdr3_nt: TGTGCCAGCAGTTACTCTCCCCCGACCCGGTGGGGCACAGATACGCAGTATTTT

j_call: TRBJ2-7
clone_size: few
d_call: TRBD1
v_call: TRBV6-6
cdr3_aa: CAIRPGTAYEQYF
cdr3_nt: TGTGCCATCCGACCCGGGACAGCCTACGAGCAGTACTTC

j_call: TRBJ1-6
clone_size: once
d_call: -
v_call: TRBV7-9
cdr3_aa: CASSFGGGNNSPLHF
cdr3_nt: TGTGCCAGCAGCTTTGGGGGAGGAAATAATTCACCCCTCCACTTT

j_call: TRBJ2-5
clone_size: -
d_call: TRBD1
v_call: TRBV12-3/TRBV12-4
cdr3_aa: CASSRTGTDVLGQYF
cdr3_nt: TGTGCCAGCAGTAGGACCGGGACAGATGTCCTCGGGCAGTACTTC